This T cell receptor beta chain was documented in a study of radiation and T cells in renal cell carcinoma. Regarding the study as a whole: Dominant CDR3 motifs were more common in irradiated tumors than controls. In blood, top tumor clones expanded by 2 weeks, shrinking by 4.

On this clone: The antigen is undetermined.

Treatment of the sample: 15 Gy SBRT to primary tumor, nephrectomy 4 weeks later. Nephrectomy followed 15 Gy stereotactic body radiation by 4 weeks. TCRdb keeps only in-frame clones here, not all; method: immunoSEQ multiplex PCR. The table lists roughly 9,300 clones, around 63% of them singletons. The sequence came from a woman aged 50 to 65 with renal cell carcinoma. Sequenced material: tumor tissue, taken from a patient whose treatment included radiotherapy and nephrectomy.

The DNA for the CDR3 is TGTGCCACCAGCAGAGACCGCGGATGGGACGAGCAGTACTTC. This gives the protein CATSRDRGWDEQYF. The gene calls are TRBV15 and TRBJ2-7; D not certain. In germline, CDR1 is LNHNV, CDR2 YYDKDF (reference sequence). The CDR3 is 14 amino acids. V was cut by 0 bases and J by 5 bases, with 11 bases left in between.